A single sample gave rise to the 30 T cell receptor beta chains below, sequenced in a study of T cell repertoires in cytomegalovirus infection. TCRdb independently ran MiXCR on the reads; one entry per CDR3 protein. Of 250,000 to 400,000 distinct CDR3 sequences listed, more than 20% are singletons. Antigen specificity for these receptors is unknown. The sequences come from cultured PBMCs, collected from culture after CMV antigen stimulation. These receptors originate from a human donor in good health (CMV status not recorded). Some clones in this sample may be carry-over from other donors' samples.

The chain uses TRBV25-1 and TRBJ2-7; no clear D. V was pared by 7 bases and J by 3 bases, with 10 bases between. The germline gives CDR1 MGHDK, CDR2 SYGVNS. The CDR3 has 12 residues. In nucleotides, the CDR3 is TGTGCCAGCACGGGCAGCCTCTACGAGCAGTACTTC. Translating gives CASTGSLYEQYF.

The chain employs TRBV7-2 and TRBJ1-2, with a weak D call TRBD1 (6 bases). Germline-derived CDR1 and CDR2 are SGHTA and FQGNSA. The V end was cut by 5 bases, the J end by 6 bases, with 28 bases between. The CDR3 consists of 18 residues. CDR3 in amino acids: CASSQMGTPKGLSHGYTF. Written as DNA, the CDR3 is TGTGCCAGCAGCCAAATGGGGACACCGAAGGGACTGAGCCATGGCTACACCTTC.

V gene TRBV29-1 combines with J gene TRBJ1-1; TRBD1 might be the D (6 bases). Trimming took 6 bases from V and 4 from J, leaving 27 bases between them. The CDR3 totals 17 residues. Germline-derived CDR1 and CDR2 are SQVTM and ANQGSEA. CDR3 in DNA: TGCAGCGTGGATAGACAACTCCAAGGGGGGTACGGCACTGAAGCTTTCTTT. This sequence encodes CSVDRQLQGGYGTEAFF.

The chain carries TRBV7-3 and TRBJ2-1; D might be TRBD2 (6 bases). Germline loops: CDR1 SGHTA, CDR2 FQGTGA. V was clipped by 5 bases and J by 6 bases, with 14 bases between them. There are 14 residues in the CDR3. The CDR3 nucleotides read TGTGCCAGCAGCGCCGGACTAATTCTCAATGAGCAGTTCTTC. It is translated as CASSAGLILNEQFF.

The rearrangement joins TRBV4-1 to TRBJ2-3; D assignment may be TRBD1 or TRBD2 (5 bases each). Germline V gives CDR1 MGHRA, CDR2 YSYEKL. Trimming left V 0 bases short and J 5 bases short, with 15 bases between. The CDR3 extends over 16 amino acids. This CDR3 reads CASSQDRGVLGDTQYF. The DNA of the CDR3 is TGCGCCAGCAGCCAAGATAGAGGGGTGCTGGGAGATACGCAGTATTTT.

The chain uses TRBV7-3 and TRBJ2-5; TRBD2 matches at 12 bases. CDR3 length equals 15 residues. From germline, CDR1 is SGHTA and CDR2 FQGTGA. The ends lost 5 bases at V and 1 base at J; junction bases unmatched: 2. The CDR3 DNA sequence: TGTGCCAGCAGCCGGACTAGCGGGATCCAAGAGACCCAGTACTTC. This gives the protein CASSRTSGIQETQYF.

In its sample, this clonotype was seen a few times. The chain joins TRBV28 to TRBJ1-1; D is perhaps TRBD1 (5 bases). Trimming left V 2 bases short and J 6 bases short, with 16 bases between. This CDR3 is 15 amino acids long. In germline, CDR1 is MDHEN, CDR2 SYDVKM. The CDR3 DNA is TGTGCCAGCAGTTTACTGCGGGACCTTCGGGCTGAAGCTTTCTTT. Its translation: CASSLLRDLRAEAFF.

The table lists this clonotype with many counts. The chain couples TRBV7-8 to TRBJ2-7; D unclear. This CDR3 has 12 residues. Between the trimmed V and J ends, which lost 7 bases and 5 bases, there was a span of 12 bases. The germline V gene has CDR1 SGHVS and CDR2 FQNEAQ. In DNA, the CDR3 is TGTGCCAGCAAACCAGCTGGCAACGAGCAGTACTTC. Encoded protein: CASKPAGNEQYF.

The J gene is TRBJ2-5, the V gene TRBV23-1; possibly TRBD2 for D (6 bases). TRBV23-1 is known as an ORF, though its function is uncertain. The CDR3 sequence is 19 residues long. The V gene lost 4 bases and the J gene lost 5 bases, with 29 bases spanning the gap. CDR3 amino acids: CASSPIRVRGRNQRETQYF. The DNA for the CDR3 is TGCGCCAGCAGTCCCATCAGGGTCCGGGGGAGGAATCAACGGGAGACCCAGTACTTC.

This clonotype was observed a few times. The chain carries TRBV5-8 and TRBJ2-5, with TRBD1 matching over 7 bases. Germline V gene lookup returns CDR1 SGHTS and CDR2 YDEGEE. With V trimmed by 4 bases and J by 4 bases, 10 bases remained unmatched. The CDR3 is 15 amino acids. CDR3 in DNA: TGTGCCAGCAGCAAGGGGCAGGGGGACCGAGAGACCCAGTACTTC. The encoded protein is CASSKGQGDRETQYF.

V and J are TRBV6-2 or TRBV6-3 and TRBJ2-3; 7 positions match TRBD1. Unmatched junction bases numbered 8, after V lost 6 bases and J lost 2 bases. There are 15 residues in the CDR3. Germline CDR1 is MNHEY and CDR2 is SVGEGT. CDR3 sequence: CASRTGQQYTDTQYF. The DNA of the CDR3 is TGTGCCAGCAGAACGGGACAGCAATACACAGATACGCAGTATTTT.

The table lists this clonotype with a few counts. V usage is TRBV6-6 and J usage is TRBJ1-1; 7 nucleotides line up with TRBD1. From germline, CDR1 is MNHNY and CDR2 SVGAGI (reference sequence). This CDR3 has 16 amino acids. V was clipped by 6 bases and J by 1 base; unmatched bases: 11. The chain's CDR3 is CASSPQLGGRNTEAFF. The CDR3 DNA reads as TGTGCCAGCAGCCCACAGCTAGGGGGCCGGAACACTGAAGCTTTCTTT.

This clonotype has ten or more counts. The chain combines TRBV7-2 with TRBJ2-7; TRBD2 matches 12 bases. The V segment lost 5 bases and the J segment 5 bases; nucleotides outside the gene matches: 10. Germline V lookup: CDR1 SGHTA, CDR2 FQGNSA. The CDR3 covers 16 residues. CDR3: CASSPQASGRAHEQYF. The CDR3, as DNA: TGTGCCAGCAGCCCCCAGGCTAGCGGGAGGGCTCACGAGCAGTACTTC. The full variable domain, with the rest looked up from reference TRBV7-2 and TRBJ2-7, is GAGVSQSPSNKVTEKGKDVELRCDPISGHTALYWYRQSLGQGLEFLIYFQGNSAPDKSGLPSDRFSAERTGGSVSTLTIQRTQQEDSAVYLCASSPQASGRAHEQYFGPGTRLTVT.

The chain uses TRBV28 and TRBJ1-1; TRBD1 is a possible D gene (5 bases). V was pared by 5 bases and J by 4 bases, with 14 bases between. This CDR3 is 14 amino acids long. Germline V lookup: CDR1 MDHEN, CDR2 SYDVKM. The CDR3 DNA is TGTGCCAGCAGTCCCTTGGGGGTAGGCACTGAAGCTTTCTTT. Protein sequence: CASSPLGVGTEAFF.

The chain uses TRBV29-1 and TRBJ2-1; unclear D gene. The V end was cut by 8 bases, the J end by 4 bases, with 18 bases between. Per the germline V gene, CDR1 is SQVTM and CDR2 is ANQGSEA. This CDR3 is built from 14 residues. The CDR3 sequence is CSSQLGTGYNEQFF. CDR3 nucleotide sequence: TGCAGCTCGCAACTCGGTACTGGGTACAATGAGCAGTTCTTC.

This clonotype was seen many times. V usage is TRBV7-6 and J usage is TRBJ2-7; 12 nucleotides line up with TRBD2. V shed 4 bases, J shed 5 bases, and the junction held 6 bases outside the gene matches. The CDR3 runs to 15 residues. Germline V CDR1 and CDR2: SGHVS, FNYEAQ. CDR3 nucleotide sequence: TGTGCCAGCAGCTACCGGACTAGCGGGGACCACGAGCAGTACTTC. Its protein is CASSYRTSGDHEQYF.

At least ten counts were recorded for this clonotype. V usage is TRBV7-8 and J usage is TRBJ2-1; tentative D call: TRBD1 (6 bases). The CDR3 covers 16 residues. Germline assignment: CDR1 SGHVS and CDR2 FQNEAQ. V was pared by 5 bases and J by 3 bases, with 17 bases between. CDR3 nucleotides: TGTGCCAGCAGCGAGGACGGGACAACCTTCTACAATGAGCAGTTCTTC. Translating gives CASSEDGTTFYNEQFF.

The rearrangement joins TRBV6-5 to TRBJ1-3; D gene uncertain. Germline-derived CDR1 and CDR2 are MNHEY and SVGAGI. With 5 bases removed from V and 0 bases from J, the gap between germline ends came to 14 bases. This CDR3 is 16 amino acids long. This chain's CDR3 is CASSPLWSASGNTIYF. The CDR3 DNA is TGTGCCAGCAGTCCCCTCTGGAGCGCCTCTGGAAACACCATATATTTT.

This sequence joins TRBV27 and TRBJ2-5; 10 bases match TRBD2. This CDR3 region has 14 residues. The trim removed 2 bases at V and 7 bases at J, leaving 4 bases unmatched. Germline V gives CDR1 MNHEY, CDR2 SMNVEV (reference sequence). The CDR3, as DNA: TGTGCCAGCAGTTTAACTAGACTAGCGGGGACCCAGTACTTC. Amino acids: CASSLTRLAGTQYF.

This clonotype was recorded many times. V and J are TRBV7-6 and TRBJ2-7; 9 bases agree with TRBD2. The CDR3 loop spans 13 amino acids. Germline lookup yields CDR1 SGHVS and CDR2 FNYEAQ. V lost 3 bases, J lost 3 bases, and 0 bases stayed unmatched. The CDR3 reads CASSFSGGYEQYF. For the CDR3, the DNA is TGTGCCAGCAGCTTTAGCGGGGGCTACGAGCAGTACTTC.

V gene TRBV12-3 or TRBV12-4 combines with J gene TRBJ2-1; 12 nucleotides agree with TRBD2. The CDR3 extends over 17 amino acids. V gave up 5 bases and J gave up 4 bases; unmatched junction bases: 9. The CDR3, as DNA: TGTGCCAGCAGTCCCCTAGCGGGAGGGCCTAGGTACAATGAGCAGTTCTTC. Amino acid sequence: CASSPLAGGPRYNEQFF.

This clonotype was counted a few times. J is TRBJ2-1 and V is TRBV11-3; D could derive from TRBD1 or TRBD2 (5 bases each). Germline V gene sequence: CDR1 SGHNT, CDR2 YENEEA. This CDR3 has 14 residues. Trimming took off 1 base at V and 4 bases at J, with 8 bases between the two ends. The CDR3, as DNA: TGTGCCAGCAGCTTAGGAGGGGTTTACAATGAGCAGTTCTTC. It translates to CASSLGGVYNEQFF.

DNA of the CDR3: TGTGCCAGCAGTTACCGTGGACTAGCGGGAGCCGGTCGGGAGACCCAGTACTTC. Translated, it gives CASSYRGLAGAGRETQYF. The chain combines TRBV6-2 or TRBV6-3 with TRBJ2-5, with 13 bases that match TRBD2. The V segment lost 2 bases and the J segment 5 bases; nucleotides outside the gene matches: 11. Germline-derived CDR1 and CDR2 are MNHEY and SVGEGT. The CDR3 is 18 residues long.

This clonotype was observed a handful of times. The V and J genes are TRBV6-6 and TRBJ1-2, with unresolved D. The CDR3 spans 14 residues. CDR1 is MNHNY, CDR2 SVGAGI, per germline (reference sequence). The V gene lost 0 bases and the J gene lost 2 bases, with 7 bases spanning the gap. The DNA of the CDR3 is TGTGCCAGCAGTTACTCGGCCCAGAACTATGGCTACACCTTC. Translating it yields CASSYSAQNYGYTF.

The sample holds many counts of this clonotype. The CDR3 sequence: CASRKEGLTYEQYF. The CDR3 nucleotides are TGTGCCAGCAGGAAGGAGGGGCTTACCTACGAGCAGTACTTC. The V and J genes are TRBV2 and TRBJ2-7, with D possibly TRBD2 on 6 matching bases. V lost 6 bases and J 2 bases, leaving 14 bases between the germline ends. Germline V gene sequence: CDR1 SNHLY, CDR2 FYNNEI. The CDR3 extends over 14 amino acids.

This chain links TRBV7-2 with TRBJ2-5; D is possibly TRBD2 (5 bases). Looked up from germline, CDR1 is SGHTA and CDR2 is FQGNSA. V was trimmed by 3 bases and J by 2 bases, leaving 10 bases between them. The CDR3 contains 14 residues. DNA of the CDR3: TGTGCCAGCAGCTTCCGGAGCGGTCAAGAGACCCAGTACTTC. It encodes CASSFRSGQETQYF.

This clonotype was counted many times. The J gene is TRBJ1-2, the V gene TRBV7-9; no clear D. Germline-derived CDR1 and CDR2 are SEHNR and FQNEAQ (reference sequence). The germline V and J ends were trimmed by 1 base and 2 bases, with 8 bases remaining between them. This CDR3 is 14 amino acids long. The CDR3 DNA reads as TGTGCCAGCAGCTTAGGTCCAGCCAACTATGGCTACACCTTC. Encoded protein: CASSLGPANYGYTF.

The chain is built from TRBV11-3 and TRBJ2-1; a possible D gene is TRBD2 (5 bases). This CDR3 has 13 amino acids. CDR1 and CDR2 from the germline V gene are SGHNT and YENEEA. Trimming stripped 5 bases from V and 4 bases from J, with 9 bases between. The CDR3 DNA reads TGTGCCAGCAGCCATAGCGAGTACAATGAGCAGTTCTTC. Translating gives CASSHSEYNEQFF. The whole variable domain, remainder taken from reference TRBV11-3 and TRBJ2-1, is EAGVVQSPRYKIIEKKQPVAFWCNPISGHNTLYWYLQNLGQGPELLIRYENEEAVDDSQLPKDRFSAERLKGVDSTLKIQPAELGDSAVYLCASSHSEYNEQFFGPGTRLTVL.

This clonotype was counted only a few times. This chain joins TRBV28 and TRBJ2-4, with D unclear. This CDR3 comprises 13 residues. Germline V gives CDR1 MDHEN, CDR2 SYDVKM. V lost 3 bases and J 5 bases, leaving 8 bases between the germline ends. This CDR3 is CASSLGKENIQYF. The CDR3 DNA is TGTGCCAGCAGTTTGGGCAAGGAAAACATTCAGTACTTC.

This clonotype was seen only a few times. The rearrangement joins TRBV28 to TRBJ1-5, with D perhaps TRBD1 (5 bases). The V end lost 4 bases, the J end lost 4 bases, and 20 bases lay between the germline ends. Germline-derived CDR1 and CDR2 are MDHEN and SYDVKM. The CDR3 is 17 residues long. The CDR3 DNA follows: TGTGCCAGCAGTTGCCCCCTCATAAGGACATCGAATCAGCCCCAGCATTTT. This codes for CASSCPLIRTSNQPQHF.